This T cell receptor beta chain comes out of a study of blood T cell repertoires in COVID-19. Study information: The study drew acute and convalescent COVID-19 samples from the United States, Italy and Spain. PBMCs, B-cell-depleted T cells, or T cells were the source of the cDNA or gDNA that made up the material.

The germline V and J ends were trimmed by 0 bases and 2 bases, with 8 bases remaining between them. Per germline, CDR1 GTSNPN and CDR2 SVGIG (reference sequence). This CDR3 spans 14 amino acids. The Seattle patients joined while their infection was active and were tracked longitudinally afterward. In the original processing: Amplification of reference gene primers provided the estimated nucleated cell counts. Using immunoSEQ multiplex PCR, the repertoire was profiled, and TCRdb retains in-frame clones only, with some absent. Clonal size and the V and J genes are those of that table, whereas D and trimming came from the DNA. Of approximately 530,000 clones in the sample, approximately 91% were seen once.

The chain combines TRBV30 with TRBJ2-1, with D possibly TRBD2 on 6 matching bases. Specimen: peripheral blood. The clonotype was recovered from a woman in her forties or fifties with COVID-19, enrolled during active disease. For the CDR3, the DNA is TGTGCCTGGAGTGTCGGAGGGACCTACAATGAGCAGTTCTTC. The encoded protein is CAWSVGGTYNEQFF.